This T cell receptor (beta chain) was identified during a study of T-cell memory formation after mild COVID-19. 5'RACE primed from the constant segment yielded TCR alpha and TCR beta cDNA libraries bearing sample barcodes and UMIs. TCRdb reanalysed the 5' RACE reads using MiXCR and keeps one entry per CDR3 protein. Here the sample spans 350,000 to 500,000 distinct CDR3 sequences, 23% being singletons. A few counts support this clonotype. With 4 bases removed from V and 3 bases from J, the gap between germline ends came to 27 bases. Germline V lookup: CDR1 MNHEY, CDR2 SVGEGT. This CDR3 contains 19 residues.

This clonotype was obtained from an adult woman who had mild COVID-19 (a few samples of this study predate the infection). Cell type and time point are not known. The chain employs TRBV6-2 or TRBV6-3 and TRBJ2-5; no reliable D call. Sequenced: PBMCs or a T cell subset sorted from them (not recorded which). Written as DNA, the CDR3 is TGTGCCAGCAGTTTTATTTTGGGTGCGGTCGCCGCCGGAAAAGAGACCCAGTACTTC. The encoded protein is CASSFILGAVAAGKETQYF.